Given below is one T cell receptor beta chain in context. This specimen comes from a study of shared clonotypes between healthy human individuals. The CDR3 is 14 amino acids. In germline, CDR1 is SNHLY, CDR2 FYNNEI. Trimming took 8 bases from V and 1 from J; bases not matched to a gene: 7. This table comes from immunoSEQ multiplex PCR, and its TCRdb copy is limited to in-frame clones, with some not included. The repertoire includes around 940,000 clones, over 60% of them detected once, and nearly 1.5% sits in the top ten. The clonotype originates from a man aged 18 to 30 in good health. The chain employs TRBV2 and TRBJ2-7, with TRBD1 identical over 8 bases. Sequenced: memory CD4+ T cells sorted from blood. Subset meaning: CD45RA-negative fraction. This chain's CDR3 is CASRSGQASYEQYF. CDR3 DNA: TGTGCCAGCCGGTCGGGACAGGCATCCTACGAGCAGTACTTC.